A selection of T cell receptor beta chains follows, all from one sample in a study of beta chain features in type 1 diabetes. Profiled with immunoSEQ multiplex PCR; TCRdb holds only in-frame clones, not every one. The sample consists of 630,000 or so clones, more than 13% of them appearing once. Sequencing used naive CD4+ T cells from blood. These receptors were taken from a man younger than 30 with type 1 diabetes. Both conserved end residues are part of each CDR3. A D gene is named only where the DNA matches it firmly. Where a row states a size, it is once, few, many or the class of an expanded clone; other rows omit it.

>TRBV5-1|TRBJ2-3|NA|few
TGCGCCAGCAGCTCTTCGGGAGAAGATACGCAGTATTTT
CASSSSGEDTQYF
>TRBV29-1|TRBJ2-3|NA|NA
TGCAGCGTTGACCGGAGCTCAGATACGCAGTATTTT
CSVDRSSDTQYF
>TRBV9|TRBJ1-6|TRBD1|NA
TGTGCCAGCAGTGAAGGGACAGATTATAATTCACCCCTCCACTTT
CASSEGTDYNSPLHF
>TRBV27|TRBJ2-7|NA|NA
TGTGCCAGCAGTCTGGGGGACTCCTACGAGCAGTACTTC
CASSLGDSYEQYF
>TRBV6-5|TRBJ2-1|TRBD2|few
TGTGCCAGCAGTTCCGGGACTAGCCGCTCCTACAATGAGCAGTTCTTC
CASSSGTSRSYNEQFF
>TRBV28|TRBJ2-3|NA|few
TGTGCCAGCCCCCCAGGGGAAAGGGGCACAGATACGCAGTATTTT
CASPPGERGTDTQYF
>TRBV2|TRBJ1-2|TRBD1|few
TGTGCCAGCAGCCCGGGACAGGGGCTCCTCTATGGCTACACCTTC
CASSPGQGLLYGYTF
>TRBV7-2|TRBJ2-7|NA|NA
TGTGCCAGCAGCTCCCGTCCGGCCGGGGATTACGAGCAGTACTTC
CASSSRPAGDYEQYF
>TRBV5-1|TRBJ1-1|NA|NA
TGCGCCAGCAGTACGGGGAACACTGAAGCTTTCTTT
CASSTGNTEAFF
>TRBV7-9|TRBJ1-4|NA|few
TGTGCCAGCGGTTCAAGGGCAACTAATGAAAAACTGTTTTTT
CASGSRATNEKLFF
>TRBV30|TRBJ2-7|TRBD2|few
TGTGCCTGGAGTGGTTCGGGACTAGTGAAGTACGAGCAGTACTTC
CAWSGSGLVKYEQYF
>TRBV7-2|TRBJ1-2|NA|few
TGTGCCAGCAGTTCCGACAGGTCCTATGGCTACACCTTC
CASSSDRSYGYTF
>TRBV6-5|TRBJ2-5|TRBD2|once
TGTGCCAGCGGACTAGCGGGAGGCCTCCCGGAGACCCAGTACTTC
CASGLAGGLPETQYF
>TRBV5-1|TRBJ2-1|TRBD2|few
TGCGCCAGCAGCTCAGCTAGCGGGGGCCCCTTAAATGAGCAGTTCTTC
CASSSASGGPLNEQFF
>TRBV2|TRBJ2-4|NA|few
TGTGCCAGCAGTGAAATCACTGGACTCTGGGGAAACATTCAGTACTTC
CASSEITGLWGNIQYF
>TRBV5-4|TRBJ2-5|NA|NA
TGTGCCAGCAGCGAGGGACTCCAAGGCGAGACCCAGTACTTC
CASSEGLQGETQYF
>TRBV7-2|TRBJ2-3|NA|few
TGTGCCAGCACCGTAGGGAGGTCAAGAGATACGCAGTATTTT
CASTVGRSRDTQYF
>TRBV25-1|TRBJ2-5|NA|few
TGTGCCAGCAGTGAAAGCGGCAGGGGGGGAGAGACCCAGTACTTC
CASSESGRGGETQYF
>TRBV18|TRBJ2-1|NA|NA
TGTGCCAGCTCACCACCGGAGGGGGGGTACAATGAGCAGTTCTTC
CASSPPEGGYNEQFF
>TRBV7-9|TRBJ1-1|TRBD1|NA
TGTGCCTTAGGCCAGGGGGCGGTCACTGAAGCTTTCTTT
CALGQGAVTEAFF
>TRBV5-1|TRBJ2-3|TRBD2|NA
TGCGCCAGCAGCCCTAGCGGGGGGCGTACAGATACGCAGTATTTT
CASSPSGGRTDTQYF
>TRBV7-9|TRBJ2-1|TRBD1|NA
TGTGCCAGCAGCCCTAGGACAGGGGGAAAGAATGAGCAGTTCTTC
CASSPRTGGKNEQFF
>TRBV30|TRBJ2-3|NA|few
TGTGCCTGGAGTAGAAACAGGGCTGTAGGAAATCAGTATTTT
CAWSRNRAVGNQYF
>TRBV30|TRBJ1-6|NA|few
TGTGCCTGGAGTGCCCATACAGCATTCAGTAATTCACCCCTCCACTTT
CAWSAHTAFSNSPLHF
>TRBV30|TRBJ2-7|NA|few
TGTGCCTGGAGTACACTCTCCTACGAGCAGTACTTC
CAWSTLSYEQYF
>TRBV6-5|TRBJ2-3|TRBD1|few
TGTGCCAGCAGTCGGACAGGGGGAGCAGATACGCAGTATTTT
CASSRTGGADTQYF
>TRBV18|TRBJ1-4|NA|NA
TGTGCCAGCTCACCTACGTCCGGCCTTAATGAAAAACTGTTTTTT
CASSPTSGLNEKLFF
>TRBV30|TRBJ2-6|TRBD1|NA
TGTGCCTGGAGCGACGGGACAGGCATCGCCAACGTCCTGACTTTC
CAWSDGTGIANVLTF
>TRBV30|TRBJ2-2|NA|NA
TGTGCCTGGAGTGTACGGGGGCAGGGCACCGGGGAGCTGTTTTTT
CAWSVRGQGTGELFF
>TRBV7-2|TRBJ2-5|TRBD2|few
TGTGCCAGCACCCCGGTGAGCGGGGCTCAAGGAACCCAGTACTTC
CASTPVSGAQGTQYF
>TRBV10-3|TRBJ2-7|TRBD1|NA
TGTGCCAGCGTCGAGGGGGCGAGCTCCTACGAGCAGTACTTC
CASVEGASSYEQYF
>TRBV9|TRBJ2-2|NA|few
TGTGCCAGCAGCGTACGAACCGGGGAGCTGTTTTTT
CASSVRTGELFF
>TRBV10-2|TRBJ1-2|TRBD1|few
TGCGCCAGCAGTGAAGTGTTCAGGACAGGGGACTATGGCTACACCTTC
CASSEVFRTGDYGYTF
>TRBV30|TRBJ1-2|NA|few
TGTGCCTGGAGTCGAGGGGGTGGCTACACCTTC
CAWSRGGGYTF
>TRBV7-2|TRBJ2-7|NA|few
TGTGCCAGCAGCTTAAGAGGCCTAGGGAATTCCTACGAGCAGTACTTC
CASSLRGLGNSYEQYF
>TRBV7-6|TRBJ2-3|TRBD2|NA
TGTGCCAGCAGCTTAATCGGGACTAGCGGCACAGATACGCAGTATTTT
CASSLIGTSGTDTQYF
>TRBV7-2|TRBJ2-1|NA|many
TGTGCCAGCAGCTTAGCGGCGAGCTCCTACAATGAGCAGTTCTTC
CASSLAASSYNEQFF
>TRBV7-9|TRBJ2-6|NA|NA
TGTGCCAGCAGGGGAGTACAGGGGGCCAACGTCCTGACTTTC
CASRGVQGANVLTF
>TRBV13|TRBJ2-2|TRBD2|NA
TGTGCCAGCAGCTCCTCTGGAATAGCGGGAACCACGAACACCGGGGAGCTGTTTTTT
CASSSSGIAGTTNTGELFF
>TRBV9|TRBJ2-2|NA|few
TGTGCCAGCAGCGTAAGGACGGGCAACACCGGGGAGCTGTTTTTT
CASSVRTGNTGELFF